Included here is one T cell receptor beta chain sequence, with context. Its cognate antigen is unknown. The V gene end was trimmed by 3 bases and the J gene end by 3 bases; junction bases not matched to a gene: 4. The CDR3 spans 15 residues. From germline, CDR1 is SNHLY and CDR2 FYNNEI. Using immunoSEQ multiplex PCR, the repertoire was profiled, and TCRdb retains in-frame clones only, with some absent. The sample includes 85,000 to 130,000 clones, approximately 90% seen only once; the top ten take around 0.47%. This record comes from a study of OX40 agonist ivuxolimab in advanced cancers. Study summary: Patients achieving partial responses numbered three: one hepatocellular carcinoma case and two cutaneous melanoma cases.

Study observations and caveats: Fewer expanded clones were found on average in CD4+ than in CD8+ T cells.

This TCR was recovered from an adult with an advanced solid tumor such as melanoma, head and neck, liver or kidney cancer. The material sequenced was CD4+ or CD8+ T cells sorted from blood, taken in a trial of the OX40 agonist ivuxolimab. The rearrangement links TRBV2 to TRBJ2-3; 9 bases agree with TRBD1. CDR3 sequence (DNA): TGTGCCAGCAGTGAGGGGACAGGGATAACAGATACGCAGTATTTT. This encodes CASSEGTGITDTQYF.